The source of this T cell receptor (beta chain) is a study of cytomegalovirus exposure and HLA in healthy donors. Whole-study context: A later analysis reported the same platform for the approximately 110 validation repertoires and the roughly 700 first-cohort repertoires. Study-level results: A few chains tied to CMV proved CMV antigen-specific in vitro.

Sequenced by immunoSEQ multiplex PCR; TCRdb stores in-frame clones only, minus some. Of 120,000 to 150,000 clones listed, roughly nine tenths are singletons. The study drew the donors from its roughly 120-subject validation cohort, separate from the approximately 670-subject first cohort. Turning to this clone: Its antigen is still unknown.

Sample: PBMCs. The sequence derives from a young woman in good health and CMV-seropositive.

The CDR3 DNA reads TGTGCCTGGAGTCCGGGACAGGGGCGGGATACGCAGTATTTT. It is translated as CAWSPGQGRDTQYF. The rearrangement uses TRBV30 and TRBJ2-3; 10 bases are a match to TRBD1. The CDR3 covers 14 residues. The ends lost 2 bases at V and 6 bases at J; junction bases unmatched: 5. From germline, CDR1 is GTSNPN and CDR2 SVGIG (reference sequence).